Following are 32 T cell receptor beta chains from one sample sequenced in a study of blood T cell repertoires in COVID-19. Method: immunoSEQ multiplex PCR; TCRdb's copy keeps in-frame clones and lacks some. Among over 100,000 clones listed, more than 75% were seen once. Sequences were obtained from peripheral blood. These receptor sequences come from an older woman with COVID-19, enrolled during active disease.

About this clone itself: Other DNA sequences in the same sample also yield this CDR3. The chain joins TRBV5-1 to TRBJ2-2; D is perhaps TRBD1 (5 bases). V gave up 0 bases and J gave up 5 bases, with 11 bases separating them. This CDR3 is 15 amino acids long. The germline gives CDR1 SGHRS, CDR2 YFSETQ. The chain's CDR3 is CASSLEVGQTGELFF. CDR3 in DNA: TGCGCCAGCAGCTTGGAAGTGGGGCAGACCGGGGAGCTGTTTTTT.

DNA of the CDR3: TGTGCCAGCAGCGAGCAACCCGACATCCTTAACTATGGCTACACCTTC. It translates to CASSEQPDILNYGYTF. This chain joins TRBV14 and TRBJ1-2, with D hard to call. V dropped 5 bases and J dropped 1 base, with 17 bases sitting between them. CDR1 and CDR2 (germline): SGHDN, FVKESK. The CDR3 extends over 16 amino acids. Full variable domain (rest looked up from reference TRBV14 and TRBJ1-2): EAGVTQFPSHSVIEKGQTVTLRCDPISGHDNLYWYRRVMGKEIKFLLHFVKESKQDESGMPNNRFLAERTGGTYSTLKVQPAELEDSGVYFCASSEQPDILNYGYTFGSGTRLTVV.

The rearrangement uses TRBV20-1 and TRBJ2-7; unclear D gene. The CDR3 extends over 11 amino acids. Germline V gene lookup returns CDR1 DFQATT and CDR2 SNEGSKA (reference sequence). V shed 3 bases and J shed 3 bases, with 6 bases lying between them. This CDR3 is CSARESYEQYF. DNA of the CDR3: TGCAGTGCTAGGGAGAGCTACGAGCAGTACTTC.

The chain combines TRBV5-6 with TRBJ2-7; D is perhaps TRBD2 (6 bases). V was shortened by 0 bases and J by 9 bases, with 13 bases between the two germline ends. The CDR3 length is 13 residues. Germline V gene sequence: CDR1 SGHDT, CDR2 YYEEEE. CDR3 nucleotide sequence: TGTGCCAGCAGCTTGGTCGCTAGCGCCGGGCAGTACTTC. It yields the protein CASSLVASAGQYF. The full variable domain, in which reference TRBV5-6 and TRBJ2-7 provide the parts outside the CDR3, is DAGVTQSPTHLIKTRGQQVTLRCSPKSGHDTVSWYQQALGQGPQFIFQYYEEEERQRGNFPDRFSGHQFPNYSSELNVNALLLGDSALYLCASSLVASAGQYFGPGTRLTVT.

The J gene is TRBJ1-2, the V gene TRBV6-6; D gene ambiguous. Trimming pared 2 bases from V and 4 bases from J, leaving 17 bases between. Germline V gene data show CDR1 as MNHNY and CDR2 as SVGAGI (reference sequence). The length of the CDR3 is 16 residues. The CDR3 spells CASSYTIQKFPYGYTF. The CDR3 DNA reads TGTGCCAGCAGTTACACAATACAGAAGTTTCCCTATGGCTACACCTTC.

This rearrangement joins TRBV9 to TRBJ2-3, with D possibly being TRBD2 (7 bases). Trimming removed 0 bases at V and 4 bases at J, with 12 bases between. CDR3 length equals 15 residues. The germline V gene has CDR1 SGDLS and CDR2 YYNGEE. CDR3 sequence reads: CASSVVGGAADTQYF. The CDR3 region has the DNA TGTGCCAGCAGCGTAGTAGGGGGGGCGGCAGATACGCAGTATTTT.

The J gene is TRBJ1-5, the V gene TRBV5-1; D uncertain. The germline V and J ends were trimmed by 4 bases and 8 bases, with 19 bases remaining between them. Looked up from germline, CDR1 is SGHRS and CDR2 is YFSETQ. The CDR3 consists of 15 residues. The CDR3 sequence: CASSIAGDVKEPQHF. Written as DNA, the CDR3 is TGCGCCAGCAGCATCGCAGGTGACGTAAAGGAGCCCCAGCATTTT.

This chain uses TRBV9 with TRBJ1-5; 7 bases match TRBD1. The CDR3 spans 13 residues. Losses at the gene ends were 2 bases for V and 4 bases for J; bases not matched to a gene: 0. The germline V gene has CDR1 SGDLS and CDR2 YYNGEE. The CDR3: CASSVGQNQPQHF. In DNA form, the CDR3 reads TGTGCCAGCAGCGTGGGACAGAATCAGCCCCAGCATTTT. The full variable domain, completed using reference TRBV9 and TRBJ1-5, is DSGVTQTPKHLITATGQRVTLRCSPRSGDLSVYWYQQSLDQGLQFLIQYYNGEERAKGNILERFSAQQFPDLHSELNLSSLELGDSALYFCASSVGQNQPQHFGDGTRLSIL.

V and J are TRBV2 and TRBJ2-1, with 9 nucleotides matching TRBD2. CDR3 length equals 15 residues. V lost 2 bases to trimming and J lost 6 bases; unmatched junction nucleotides: 5. Germline V gives CDR1 SNHLY, CDR2 FYNNEI. In DNA, the CDR3 is TGTGCCAGCAGTGAACCGCGGGGGGGGACCAATGAGCAGTTCTTC. This codes for CASSEPRGGTNEQFF.

The chain employs TRBV28 and TRBJ2-7, with 9 bases that match TRBD2. V lost 10 bases to trimming and J lost 1 base; unmatched junction nucleotides: 8. The length of the CDR3 is 14 residues. Germline assignment: CDR1 MDHEN and CDR2 SYDVKM. CDR3 sequence reads: CATAGGLASYEQYF. The CDR3 DNA follows: TGTGCCACCGCCGGAGGACTAGCGTCCTACGAGCAGTACTTC.

This clone was observed a handful of times. The chain is built from TRBV10-3 and TRBJ2-7; 8 bases map to TRBD1. CDR3 length equals 12 residues. The V gene end was trimmed by 5 bases and the J gene end by 6 bases; junction bases not matched to a gene: 3. Germline CDR1 and CDR2: ENHRY and SYGVKD. CDR3 sequence (DNA): TGTGCCATCAGTCGGGACAGGTTCGAGCAGTACTTC. Translating it yields CAISRDRFEQYF.

The chain carries TRBV5-1 and TRBJ2-1; 13 positions agree with TRBD2. V trimming: 4 bases; J trimming: 4 bases; junction bases outside the gene matches: 2. The CDR3 is made up of 15 amino acids. Germline values: CDR1 SGHRS, CDR2 YFSETQ. CDR3 sequence: CASSLGLAGYNEQFF. The CDR3 DNA follows: TGCGCCAGCAGCCTGGGACTAGCGGGGTACAATGAGCAGTTCTTC. Using reference TRBV5-1 and TRBJ2-1 for the parts outside the CDR3, the full variable domain is KAGVTQTPRYLIKTRGQQVTLSCSPISGHRSVSWYQQTPGQGLQFLFEYFSETQRNKGNFPGRFSGRQFSNSRSEMNVSTLELGDSALYLCASSLGLAGYNEQFFGPGTRLTVL.

V is TRBV14 and J is TRBJ2-7; 7 bases agree with TRBD2. V lost 4 bases and J lost 7; bases outside the gene matches: 13. CDR3 length equals 15 residues. Germline CDR1 and CDR2: SGHDN and FVKESK. The DNA for the CDR3 is TGTGCCAGCAGCCTGCTCCGGGGAGGGTATTGGGAGCAGTACTTC. As protein: CASSLLRGGYWEQYF.

The chain combines TRBV2 with TRBJ1-5, with D possibly TRBD1 on 6 matching bases. Trimming shortened V by 6 bases and J by 5 bases, and 14 bases separated the two germline ends. The V gene's germline CDR1 is SNHLY and CDR2 FYNNEI. The CDR3 sequence is 14 residues long. The CDR3, as DNA: TGTGCCAGCAGCGTACAGGGAGCCGATCAGCCCCAGCATTTT. This gives the protein CASSVQGADQPQHF.

This sequence joins TRBV3-1 (or the pseudogene TRBV3-2) and TRBJ1-5; weak D call: TRBD1 (6 bases). Trimming took off 0 bases at V and 4 bases at J, with 10 bases between the two ends. CDR3 size: 15 residues. Germline V CDR1 and CDR2: LGHDT, YNNKEL (reference sequence). In DNA, the CDR3 is TGTGCCAGCAGCCAAGATAGTAGGGGGAATCAGCCCCAGCATTTT. It yields the protein CASSQDSRGNQPQHF.

The V call is TRBV5-1, the J call TRBJ1-5; TRBD1 agrees at 7 bases. This CDR3 has 15 amino acids. V was clipped by 2 bases and J by 4 bases; unmatched bases: 6. From germline, CDR1 is SGHRS and CDR2 YFSETQ. The CDR3, as DNA: TGCGCCAGCAGCTTAACCGGGACAGCGAATCAGCCCCAGCATTTT. It is translated as CASSLTGTANQPQHF.

The chain links TRBV5-6 to TRBJ1-5; D unresolved. The germline V gene has CDR1 SGHDT and CDR2 YYEEEE. The CDR3 totals 15 residues. V dropped 0 bases and J dropped 0 bases, with 7 bases sitting between them. CDR3 sequence: CASSLALYSNQPQHF. CDR3 DNA: TGTGCCAGCAGCTTGGCCCTGTATAGCAATCAGCCCCAGCATTTT.

The chain joins TRBV29-1 to TRBJ2-1; D is perhaps TRBD2 (5 bases). Trimming cost V 6 bases and J 3 bases, with 15 bases left between them. The CDR3 length is 14 residues. The V gene's germline CDR1 is SQVTM and CDR2 ANQGSEA. CDR3 nucleotide sequence: TGCAGCGTGCAGAGGGTTCAAGGCTACAATGAGCAGTTCTTC. This encodes CSVQRVQGYNEQFF.

The J gene is TRBJ2-2, the V gene TRBV5-1, with D tentatively TRBD1 (6 bases). Germline V CDR1 and CDR2: SGHRS, YFSETQ. The CDR3 spans 14 residues. Trimming pared 7 bases from V and 4 bases from J, leaving 14 bases between. In DNA form, the CDR3 reads TGCGCCAGCTTTCGCGACAGGAGCACCGGGGAGCTGTTTTTT. Its protein is CASFRDRSTGELFF.

The genes are TRBV2 and TRBJ1-5; no firm D call. Germline CDR1 and CDR2: SNHLY and FYNNEI. The CDR3 contains 13 residues. Trimming cost V 6 bases and J 6 bases, with 12 bases left between them. The CDR3 DNA is TGTGCCAGCAGGCGGGAGGTTAGTCAGCCCCAGCATTTT. This translates into CASRREVSQPQHF.

The chain joins TRBV9 to TRBJ1-2; D gene uncertain. This CDR3 comprises 14 residues. Trimming shortened V by 0 bases and J by 4 bases, and 10 bases separated the two germline ends. Germline CDR1 SGDLS, CDR2 YYNGEE. This CDR3 reads CASSVVGRSYGYTF. The DNA of the CDR3 is TGTGCCAGCAGCGTAGTGGGCCGTAGCTATGGCTACACCTTC.

This chain links TRBV5-4 with TRBJ2-1, with 8 bases that match TRBD2. Germline V gene data show CDR1 as SGHNT and CDR2 as YYREEE (reference sequence). The CDR3 is 13 residues long. After removal of 3 bases from V and 8 bases from J, the junction contained 4 bases not matched to a gene. CDR3 protein: CASSSERGYEQFF. Written as DNA, the CDR3 is TGTGCCAGCAGCTCGGAGCGGGGGTATGAGCAGTTCTTC.

The chain carries TRBV11-3 and TRBJ2-7; the match to TRBD1 covers 7 bases. CDR1 SGHNT and CDR2 YENEEA come from the germline V gene. CDR3 size: 13 residues. V lost 4 bases and J lost 6; bases outside the gene matches: 6. The CDR3 region has the DNA TGTGCCAGCAGCTCGATCGCAGGGGGCGAGCAGTACTTC. Protein product: CASSSIAGGEQYF.

The V gene is TRBV5-4, the J gene TRBJ1-1, with D unclear. This CDR3 spans 15 amino acids. CDR1 is SGHNT, CDR2 YYREEE, per germline (reference sequence). Trimming removed 7 bases from V and 7 bases from J, with 23 bases in between. CDR3 region: CASGRMSGTRGEAFF. In nucleotides, the CDR3 is TGTGCCAGCGGCCGAATGTCGGGCACCCGGGGTGAAGCTTTCTTT.

The chain uses TRBV5-1 and TRBJ1-6, with 9 positions matching TRBD1. Germline-derived CDR1 and CDR2 are SGHRS and YFSETQ. CDR3 length: 16 amino acids. V was clipped by 3 bases and J by 7 bases; unmatched bases: 8. The CDR3 region is CASSYSGTGNNSPLHF. Written as DNA, the CDR3 is TGCGCCAGCAGCTACTCGGGGACAGGGAACAATTCACCCCTCCACTTT.

V gene TRBV2 combines with J gene TRBJ1-3; D is undetermined. This CDR3 is 14 amino acids long. Trimming cost V 1 base and J 0 bases, with 4 bases left between them. From germline, CDR1 is SNHLY and CDR2 FYNNEI. The CDR3 DNA reads as TGTGCCAGCAGTGAAGTTTACTCTGGAAACACCATATATTTT. Its translation is CASSEVYSGNTIYF.

The chain links TRBV2 to TRBJ2-2; tentatively, D is TRBD1 (7 bases). The length of the CDR3 is 14 residues. Germline lookup yields CDR1 SNHLY and CDR2 FYNNEI. V lost 7 bases to trimming and J lost 4 bases, with 13 bases between them. The CDR3 here is CASKRQGGTGELFF. The CDR3, as DNA: TGTGCCAGCAAACGACAGGGAGGCACCGGGGAGCTGTTTTTT.

This rearrangement joins TRBV30 to TRBJ2-2; the match to TRBD1 covers 7 bases. V shed 3 bases, J shed 0 bases, and the junction held 1 base outside the gene matches. This CDR3 contains 14 residues. Germline lookup yields CDR1 GTSNPN and CDR2 SVGIG (reference sequence). The CDR3 DNA reads as TGTGCCTGGAGAGGACAGGCGAACACCGGGGAGCTGTTTTTT. Encoded protein: CAWRGQANTGELFF. The entire variable domain, with the rest obtained from reference TRBV30 and TRBJ2-2, is as follows: SQTIHQWPATLVQPVGSPLSLECTVEGTSNPNLYWYRQAAGRGLQLLFYSVGIGQISSEVPQNLSASRPQDRQFILSSKKLLLSDSGFYLCAWRGQANTGELFFGEGSRLTVL.

The CDR3 protein is CASSDGTGMENTIYF. The CDR3 DNA follows: TGTGCCAGTAGTGACGGGACAGGAATGGAAAACACCATATATTTT. The chain employs TRBV19 and TRBJ1-3; 8 bases align to TRBD1. J gave up 6 bases and V 5 bases, and 9 bases lay outside the gene matches. CDR3 size: 15 residues. The germline V gene has CDR1 LNHDA and CDR2 SQIVND (reference sequence).

A remark on this clone: The sample carries other DNA sequences with the same CDR3. The chain combines TRBV3-1 (or the pseudogene TRBV3-2) with TRBJ1-1; D gene ambiguous. Trimming pared 3 bases from V and 3 bases from J, leaving 5 bases between. The germline V gene encodes CDR1 LGHDT and CDR2 YNNKEL (reference sequence). This CDR3 region has 12 residues. The DNA for the CDR3 is TGTGCCAGCAGCCAGTCAGACACTGAAGCTTTCTTT. This sequence encodes CASSQSDTEAFF.

The chain combines TRBV10-1 with TRBJ1-4, with D unclear. The V end was cut by 0 bases, the J end by 13 bases, with 15 bases between. CDR1 is WNHNN, CDR2 SYGVQD, per germline (reference sequence). CDR3 length: 14 amino acids. The CDR3 here is CASSESSGRTRLFF. CDR3 DNA sequence: TGCGCCAGCAGTGAGTCGAGCGGCCGGACTCGACTGTTTTTT.

This sequence joins TRBV15 and TRBJ2-6; TRBD1 aligns across 9 bases. The CDR3 sequence is 21 residues long. V shed 0 bases, J shed 0 bases, and the junction held 12 bases outside the gene matches. Per the germline V gene, CDR1 is LNHNV and CDR2 is YYDKDF (reference sequence). The CDR3, as DNA: TGTGCCACCAGCAGAGAAGGGGACAGGGAAGGCCTGCACTCTGGGGCCAACGTCCTGACTTTC. It yields the protein CATSREGDREGLHSGANVLTF.